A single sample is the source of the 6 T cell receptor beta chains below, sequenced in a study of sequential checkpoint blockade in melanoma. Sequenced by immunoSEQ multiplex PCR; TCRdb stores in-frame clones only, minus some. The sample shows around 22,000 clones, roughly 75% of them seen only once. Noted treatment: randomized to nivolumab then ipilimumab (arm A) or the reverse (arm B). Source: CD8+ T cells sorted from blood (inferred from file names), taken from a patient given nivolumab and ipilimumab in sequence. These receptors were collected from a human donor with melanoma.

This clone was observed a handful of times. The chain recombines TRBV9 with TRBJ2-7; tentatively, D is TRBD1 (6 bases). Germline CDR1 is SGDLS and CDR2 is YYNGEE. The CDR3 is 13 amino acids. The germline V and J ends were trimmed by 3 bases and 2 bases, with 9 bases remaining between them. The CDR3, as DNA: TGTGCCAGCAGCGACAGGGTTACCTACGAGCAGTACTTC. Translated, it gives CASSDRVTYEQYF.

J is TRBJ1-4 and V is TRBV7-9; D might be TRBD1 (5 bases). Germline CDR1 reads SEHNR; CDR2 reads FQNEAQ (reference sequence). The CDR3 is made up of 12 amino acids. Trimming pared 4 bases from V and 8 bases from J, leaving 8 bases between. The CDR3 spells CASSSGGEKLFF. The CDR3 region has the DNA TGTGCCAGCAGCTCTGGGGGGGAAAAACTGTTTTTT.

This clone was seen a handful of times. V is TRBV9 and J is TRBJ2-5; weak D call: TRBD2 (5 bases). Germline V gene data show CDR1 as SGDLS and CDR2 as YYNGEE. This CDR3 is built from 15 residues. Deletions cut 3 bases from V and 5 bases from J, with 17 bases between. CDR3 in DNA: TGTGCCAGCAGCGACCAAGGTCTCCCGGGGGAGACCCAGTACTTC. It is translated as CASSDQGLPGETQYF.

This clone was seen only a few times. The DNA for the CDR3 is TGTGCCAGCAGCTTGGGGAGATCCTACAATGAGCAGTTCTTC. Translation gives CASSLGRSYNEQFF. V and J are TRBV4-2 and TRBJ2-1, with D possibly being TRBD2 (5 bases). The V end was cut by 5 bases, the J end by 1 base, with 9 bases between. Germline V gene data show CDR1 as LGHNA and CDR2 as YNFKEQ. The CDR3 spans 14 residues.

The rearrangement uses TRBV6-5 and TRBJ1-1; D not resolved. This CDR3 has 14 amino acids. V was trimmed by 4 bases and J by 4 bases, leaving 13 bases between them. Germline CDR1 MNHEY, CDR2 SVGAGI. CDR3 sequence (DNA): TGTGCCAGCAGTTTAGGAGGGCCTTCCACTGAAGCTTTCTTT. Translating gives CASSLGGPSTEAFF.

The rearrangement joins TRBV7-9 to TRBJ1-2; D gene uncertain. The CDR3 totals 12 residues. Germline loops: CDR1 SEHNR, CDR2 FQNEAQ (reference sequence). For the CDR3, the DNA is TGTGTGGGCGAAGATCTTAACTATGGCTACACCTTC. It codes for CVGEDLNYGYTF.